This TCR beta chain was observed in a study of blood T cell repertoires in COVID-19 (TCRdb year 2020). With regard to the full study: The collaborator samples originated in the United States, Italy and Spain and spanned the acute and convalescent phases of COVID-19. Where available, HLA class I and class II types were taken from metadata supplied by the sample provider and were not determined by assay-based typing. Nearly every sample came with metadata listing a de-identified subject ID, COVID-19 status, age in years and sex. A freely available public database, intended as a resource for researchers studying the immune response to SARS-CoV-2, is where the repertoires were released. The material from the prospective study consisted of cDNA or gDNA derived from T cells, B-cell-depleted T cells, or PBMCs. The samples were drawn from the first 160 participants of the ongoing ImmuneRACE study and from 1,254 subjects provided by 6 global collaborators. The dataset comprised deeply sampled blood TCRbeta repertoires from subjects exposed to, actively infected with, or recovered from COVID-19. What the study reported, not specific to this receptor: How much clinical and demographic metadata was included differed by source and by participant, and the metadata was provided uncurated.

In regard to this clone: Its antigen remains undetermined. The record has no base qualities; no much larger clone is one base away.

Taken from cysteine to phenylalanine, the CDR3 has 15 residues. CDR3 DNA is the only sequence kept; it has 45 bases, read in frame from the first base. V gives up 1 base and J gives up 3 bases, and the segment between their germline ends measures 10 bases. From the germline V gene, CDR1 is SGHNT and CDR2 is YENEEA. TCRbeta CDR3 regions were amplified from genomic DNA using the immunoSEQ Assay, a bias-controlled multiplex PCR. The original methods were these. The number of nucleated cells in each sample was estimated by amplification of reference gene primers within the assay. To quantify the absolute abundance of each unique TCRbeta CDR3 rearrangement, sequence reads were collapsed and filtered. For each sample, productive Simpson clonality was calculated by taking the square root of Simpson's diversity index across productive rearrangements. The source is immuneACCESS, and TCRdb retained only in-frame sequences with V and J called. Part of the clones is not carried over; for the studies checked, unresolved V genes explain less than half of this, and the remainder is unexplained. V, J and clone size reflect that table, while D and trimming were determined from the DNA. For this sample the table gives roughly 170,000 clones, of which around nine tenths were detected only once. The top ten clones comprise about 12% of the sample.

One collaborating source in Seattle enrolled patients while the patients were actively infected and followed the patients over time throughout the course of disease. Whole blood was collected in K2EDTA tubes by collaborating institutions according to the institutions' own protocols. For TCRbeta analysis, collaborators shipped samples in one of three forms: frozen whole blood, isolated PBMCs, or DNA extracted from either of those sample types. Sequenced material: peripheral blood. The chain is encoded by TRBV11-3 joined to TRBJ2-1; TRBD2 could be the D gene, as 5 bases match. The source of this sequence is a woman in her seventies with COVID-19, enrolled during active disease. The CDR3 protein is CASSLAGKHYNEQFF. The DNA reads TGTGCCAGCAGCTTAGCGGGGAAACACTACAATGAGCAGTTCTTC.